This T cell receptor (beta chain) was sequenced for a study of blood T cells in healthy people across ages. Overall study results and limits: Naive CD4+ cell counts and diversity both ran higher in long-lived than in aged donors. PBMCs went unsorted, and a conclusive naive versus antigen-experienced comparison was therefore prevented.

The V end lost 7 bases, the J end lost 6 bases, and 18 bases lay between the germline ends. This CDR3 is built from 15 residues. Combining a sample-barcoded 5' primer with a J-beta primer mix, a second PCR ran for roughly 7 to 11 cycles. Tagging of each cDNA molecule was performed by a template-switch adaptor with 12 random nucleotides. All samples gave at least 2.5 million CDR3-containing paired-end reads. A single record per CDR3 protein comes from TCRdb applying MiXCR to the 5' RACE reads. The sample has about 670,000 distinct CDR3 sequences, roughly half seen once. To note about this clonotype: Its target is not known.

The specimen was blood. This sequence originates from a woman aged 80 or older in good health. The chain has TRBV12-3 or TRBV12-4 and TRBJ2-2; D may correspond to TRBD1 or TRBD2 (5 bases each). CDR3: CASTMQWGWAGELFF. CDR3 sequence (DNA): TGTGCCAGCACCATGCAATGGGGGTGGGCCGGGGAGCTGTTTTTT.